Each of the 20 T cell receptor beta chains below was sequenced from the same sample in a study of T cells after yellow fever vaccination. A single record per CDR3 protein comes from TCRdb applying MiXCR to the 5' RACE reads. The sample contains more than 300,000 distinct CDR3 sequences, about 10% of which appear only once. The material sequenced was CD4+ T cells sorted from PBMCs, taken 45 days after the yellow fever booster vaccination. The origin of the receptors is a young man who received the YFV17D yellow fever vaccine.

The chain couples TRBV28 to TRBJ1-4, with TRBD1 matching 7 bases. J lost 6 bases, V lost 6 bases, and 4 bases had no gene match. Germline CDR1 is MDHEN and CDR2 is SYDVKM. CDR3 length equals 13 residues. The CDR3 DNA reads TGTGCCAGCAGGAGCAGGGGGTATGAAAAACTGTTTTTT. Amino acid sequence: CASRSRGYEKLFF.

This clonotype was seen only a few times. The CDR3 protein is CATSRDPVSSPLHF. The CDR3 DNA reads as TGTGCCACCAGCAGAGATCCTGTGAGTTCACCCCTCCACTTT. This rearrangement joins TRBV15 to TRBJ1-6; D is undetermined. CDR3 length equals 14 residues. Between the trimmed V and J ends, which lost 0 bases and 9 bases, there was a span of 9 bases. Germline lookup yields CDR1 LNHNV and CDR2 YYDKDF (reference sequence).

J is TRBJ2-3 and V is TRBV5-5; weak D call: TRBD2 (7 bases). V was shortened by 4 bases and J by 0 bases, with 24 bases between the two germline ends. The CDR3 has 19 amino acids. From germline, CDR1 is SGHKS and CDR2 YYEKEE (reference sequence). CDR3 sequence (DNA): TGTGCCAGCAGCCACGGACTAGGGGGGGGTTCCCCCAGCACAGATACGCAGTATTTT. It specifies CASSHGLGGGSPSTDTQYF.

This rearrangement joins TRBV18 to TRBJ1-2; TRBD1 matches at 11 bases. Unmatched junction bases numbered 11, after V lost 4 bases and J lost 7 bases. This CDR3 region has 16 residues. The germline V gene has CDR1 KGHSH and CDR2 LQKENI. The CDR3 protein is CASSQTPGQGVPGYTF. CDR3 DNA: TGTGCCAGCTCACAGACGCCGGGACAGGGGGTGCCTGGCTACACCTTC.

This sequence joins TRBV6-5 and TRBJ2-7; TRBD1 matches 7 bases. The CDR3 has 15 residues. The germline V gene encodes CDR1 MNHEY and CDR2 SVGAGI. The trim removed 6 bases at V and 5 bases at J, leaving 13 bases unmatched. CDR3 residues: CASSLRTGHLDEQYF. The CDR3 DNA sequence: TGTGCCAGCAGCCTTAGGACAGGCCACCTAGACGAGCAGTACTTC.

This clonotype was counted only a few times. The chain carries TRBV5-1 and TRBJ1-6; perhaps TRBD1 as D (5 bases). Trimming cost V 0 bases and J 14 bases, with 18 bases left between them. Germline CDR1 SGHRS, CDR2 YFSETQ. The CDR3 has 15 amino acids. This CDR3 is CASSLVGEGPLTLHF. The CDR3 coding sequence is TGCGCCAGCAGCTTGGTAGGGGAGGGCCCCTTAACCCTCCACTTT.

This clonotype was found many times. The chain is built from TRBV6-5 and TRBJ1-2; 8 nucleotides line up with TRBD1. The CDR3 spans 15 residues. CDR1 and CDR2 (germline): MNHEY, SVGAGI. Losses at the gene ends were 6 bases for V and 3 bases for J; bases not matched to a gene: 9. The CDR3 coding sequence is TGTGCCAGCAGCCTACAGGGGGATCTGCACTATGGCTACACCTTC. This codes for CASSLQGDLHYGYTF.

This clonotype was seen once. This rearrangement joins TRBV20-1 to TRBJ2-5; TRBD2 is a possible D gene (5 bases). Trimming removed 0 bases from V and 4 bases from J, with 15 bases in between. The CDR3 is 15 residues long. Germline-derived CDR1 and CDR2 are DFQATT and SNEGSKA (reference sequence). DNA for the CDR3: TGCAGTGCTAGAGACCCAAACGGAGGCACAGAGACCCAGTACTTC. As protein: CSARDPNGGTETQYF.

The chain links TRBV7-2 to TRBJ2-3; D is uncertain. V was cut by 2 bases and J by 4 bases, with 7 bases left in between. The CDR3 sequence is 13 residues long. Germline values: CDR1 SGHTA, CDR2 FQGNSA. CDR3 amino acids: CASSLTPPDTQYF. For the CDR3, the DNA is TGTGCCAGCAGCTTAACGCCCCCAGATACGCAGTATTTT.

This clonotype was detected a few times. V gene TRBV19 combines with J gene TRBJ2-3, with 8 nucleotides matching TRBD1. Germline trimming cut 5 bases from V and 6 bases from J; bases unmatched to any gene: 4. The CDR3 runs to 13 residues. Germline V lookup: CDR1 LNHDA, CDR2 SQIVND (reference sequence). The chain's CDR3 is CASSVQGADTQYF. CDR3 nucleotide sequence: TGTGCCAGTAGTGTTCAGGGGGCGGATACGCAGTATTTT.

There are a few counts of this clonotype. V and J are TRBV27 and TRBJ2-3; D may match TRBD1 or TRBD2 (5 bases each). The V end was cut by 6 bases, the J end by 2 bases, with 9 bases between. Germline assignment: CDR1 MNHEY and CDR2 SMNVEV (reference sequence). The CDR3 is 13 residues long. The CDR3 DNA reads TGTGCCAGCAGAGGGACCAACACAGATACGCAGTATTTT. It translates to CASRGTNTDTQYF.

The sample holds many counts of this clonotype. The V call is TRBV7-2, the J call TRBJ2-5; TRBD1 matches 8 bases. The CDR3 covers 12 residues. Germline V gene lookup returns CDR1 SGHTA and CDR2 FQGNSA. V was clipped by 7 bases and J by 4 bases; unmatched bases: 2. The CDR3 DNA follows: TGTGCCAGCACCACAGGGGGAGAGACCCAGTACTTC. Translation gives CASTTGGETQYF.

The J gene is TRBJ1-1, the V gene TRBV6-4; D is unresolved. Germline V lookup: CDR1 MRHNA, CDR2 SNTAGT. The CDR3 has 15 amino acids. V was pared by 5 bases and J by 0 bases, with 13 bases between. The CDR3 spells CASSPKERVNTEAFF. In DNA, the CDR3 is TGTGCCAGCAGTCCCAAGGAAAGGGTGAACACTGAAGCTTTCTTT.

The chain has TRBV27 and TRBJ2-5; D unresolved. In germline, CDR1 is MNHEY, CDR2 SMNVEV (reference sequence). Between the trimmed V and J ends, which lost 6 bases and 2 bases, there was a span of 22 bases. The CDR3 consists of 17 residues. CDR3: CASSLTRVPGRQETQYF. In DNA form, the CDR3 reads TGTGCCAGCAGCCTGACCCGAGTCCCGGGCCGACAAGAGACCCAGTACTTC.

This clonotype has ten or more counts. This chain links TRBV7-3 with TRBJ2-5; D is uncertain. V dropped 0 bases and J dropped 3 bases, with 14 bases sitting between them. This CDR3 has 16 amino acids. Per the germline V gene, CDR1 is SGHTA and CDR2 is FQGTGA. CDR3 bases: TGTGCCAGCAGCTTAACGGGCTTCACCCCGGAAGAGACCCAGTACTTC. Its protein is CASSLTGFTPEETQYF.

In its sample, this clonotype was seen a few times. V is TRBV5-6 and J is TRBJ1-1, with a tentative D call TRBD1 (6 bases). The germline V gene encodes CDR1 SGHDT and CDR2 YYEEEE. The CDR3 consists of 12 residues. Trimming stripped 4 bases from V and 10 bases from J, with 14 bases between. This chain's CDR3 is CASSPRGAGAFF. Here the CDR3 DNA reads TGTGCCAGCAGCCCTAGGGGGGCGGGAGCTTTCTTT.

This clonotype turned up a few times. The V and J genes are TRBV4-3 and TRBJ2-2; TRBD2 aligns across 10 bases. Germline CDR1 reads LGHNA; CDR2 reads YSLEER. V was clipped by 2 bases and J by 7 bases; unmatched bases: 7. The CDR3 extends over 16 amino acids. The CDR3 spells CASSQLAGGTGGELFF. For the CDR3, the DNA is TGCGCCAGCAGCCAATTAGCGGGGGGAACGGGCGGGGAGCTGTTTTTT.

V is TRBV5-1 and J is TRBJ2-3; no clear D gene. The germline V and J ends were trimmed by 2 bases and 5 bases, with 12 bases remaining between them. CDR1 is SGHRS and CDR2 is YFSETQ in the germline V gene. This CDR3 spans 14 amino acids. DNA for the CDR3: TGCGCCAGCAGCTTCGCAGATTCAGGAGATACGCAGTATTTT. Its protein is CASSFADSGDTQYF.

CDR3 amino acids: CSVSGGGTDTQYF. CDR3 DNA: TGCAGCGTTAGCGGGGGAGGCACAGATACGCAGTATTTT. This chain uses TRBV29-1 with TRBJ2-3, with 8 bases lining up with TRBD2. This CDR3 is built from 13 residues. Germline CDR1 is SQVTM and CDR2 is ANQGSEA. V lost 5 bases, J lost 1 base, and 2 bases stayed unmatched.

The rearrangement links TRBV5-1 to TRBJ2-7; D is perhaps TRBD1 (6 bases). With 0 bases removed from V and 3 bases from J, the gap between germline ends came to 7 bases. Germline V gene lookup returns CDR1 SGHRS and CDR2 YFSETQ. CDR3 length equals 13 residues. This CDR3 is CASSLVRGYEQYF. CDR3 DNA: TGCGCCAGCAGCTTGGTCAGGGGCTACGAGCAGTACTTC.